The T cell receptor beta chain described here comes from a study of OX40 agonist ivuxolimab in advanced cancers. For the study in its entirety: The costimulatory receptor OX40 (CD134) was targeted by ivuxolimab, a fully human IgG2 agonistic monoclonal antibody. Intravenous ivuxolimab was administered to patients every 2 weeks at six dose levels: 0.01, 0.1, 0.3, 1.5, 3 and 10 mg/kg. Among the 52 dose-escalation patients, around 19 had hepatocellular carcinoma, approximately 15 melanoma, 9 renal cell carcinoma and 9 head and neck cancer. In the dose-escalation cohort, 82.7% of patients were male, and the mean age was approximately 55 years, with a range of roughly 20 to 80. Prior anti-PD-1, anti-PD-L1 or anti-CTLA-4 therapy was permitted, and 40% of dose-escalation patients had received checkpoint inhibitors. Partial responses were achieved by three dose-escalation patients, of whom one had hepatocellular carcinoma and two had cutaneous melanoma. Peripheral TCRbeta sequencing aimed to test whether ivuxolimab altered TCR sequence diversity and caused clonal T-cell expansion. The paper describes the monotherapy dose-escalation part (N = 52 patients) of the phase I trial of ivuxolimab. Findings and caveats that apply to the study as a whole: Low levels of normalized T-cell clonal expansion were also shown by some nonresponding patients. Which antigens the clonally expanded peripheral T cells were specific for was not determined. In the 0.1-3.0 mg/kg groups, partial responders had among the lowest normalized peripheral clonal expansion, particularly in CD8+ T cells. After ivuxolimab, expanded clones were on average more numerous among CD8+ T cells than among CD4+ T cells. At doses from 0.1 to 3.0 mg/kg, clonal expansion was seen in both CD4+ and CD8+ blood T cells between baseline and week 6.

V gives up 4 bases and J gives up 0 bases, and the segment between their germline ends measures 4 bases. From its cysteine to its phenylalanine, the CDR3 spans 13 amino acids. The only DNA kept is the CDR3, 39 bases in frame from the first base. As encoded in the germline V gene, CDR1 is SGHVS while CDR2 is FQNEAQ. Genomic DNA was extracted from sorted cells for sequencing of the TCRbeta CDR3 region. TCRbeta CDR3 regions were sequenced using the immunoSEQ Assay. What TCRdb holds here is the immuneACCESS table cut down to in-frame rearrangements. Part of the clones is not present; checked against another copy, under half of the missing clones reflect an unresolved V gene, and the others are unexplained. Across this sample there are around 15,000 clones, with nearly 80% seen only once. About 35% of the sample is taken by the ten largest. The trial excluded patients who had a history of autoimmune disease or who were on systemic immunosuppression. Peripheral blood for TCR sequencing was collected from all dose cohorts at baseline, on cycle 4 day 1, and on cycle 7 day 1. Samples were obtained from an open-label, multicenter, first-in-human phase I dose-escalation trial of ivuxolimab. Adults with locally advanced or metastatic melanoma, renal cell, hepatocellular, or head and neck squamous cell carcinoma were enrolled in the trial. Before TCR sequencing, CD4+ T cells and CD8+ T cells were sorted from peripheral blood as separate populations.

A note on this clone: It has no known antigen specificity. Nothing much larger sits one base from this clone, and base qualities are not available.

The chain is assembled from TRBV7-8 and TRBJ2-1; no D gene call is confident. Source: CD4+ or CD8+ T cells sorted from blood, taken in a trial of the OX40 agonist ivuxolimab. This TCR came from an adult with an advanced solid tumor such as melanoma, head and neck, liver or kidney cancer. The CDR3 protein: CASSSYSYNEQFF. The nucleotide sequence reads TGTGCCAGCAGCTCGTACTCCTACAATGAGCAGTTCTTC.